Listed here are 20 T cell receptor beta chains from one sample, sequenced in a study of neurological immune-mediated disorders. Each CDR3 protein is one row after TCRdb ran MiXCR on the 5' RACE reads. The profile shows about 31,000 distinct CDR3 sequences, around 4% of them singletons. Sequenced sample: CD4+ T cells from blood. These receptors originate from a woman between 35 and 50 years old in good health.

This clonotype was found many times. J is TRBJ2-1 and V is TRBV20-1, with 16 bases identical to TRBD2. With V trimmed by 6 bases and J by 12 bases, 17 bases remained unmatched. Germline CDR1 reads DFQATT; CDR2 reads SNEGSKA (reference sequence). The CDR3 is 17 amino acids. The CDR3 spells CSANTPGLAGGESGQFF. In DNA form, the CDR3 reads TGCAGTGCCAACACCCCGGGACTAGCGGGAGGGGAGAGTGGGCAGTTCTTC.

There are many counts of this clonotype. The CDR3 protein is CSARTAGGPDTQYF. For the CDR3, the DNA is TGCAGTGCTAGAACGGCAGGAGGGCCAGATACGCAGTATTTT. The chain couples TRBV20-1 to TRBJ2-3; D is perhaps TRBD2 (6 bases). Trimming took 2 bases from V and 4 from J, leaving 13 bases between them. CDR1 is DFQATT, CDR2 SNEGSKA, per germline (reference sequence). This CDR3 has 14 residues.

This clonotype was picked up many times. The chain joins TRBV12-3 or TRBV12-4 to TRBJ2-1; TRBD2 might be the D (5 bases). V lost 5 bases and J 14 bases, leaving 19 bases between the germline ends. The CDR3 extends over 13 amino acids. The CDR3 is CASSRTEGGSEFF. CDR3 nucleotide sequence: TGTGCCAGCAGTCGGACGGAAGGTGGGAGTGAGTTCTTC.

This clonotype was observed many times. The genes are TRBV11-1 and TRBJ2-7, with TRBD1 matching over 7 bases. Germline CDR1 reads SGHAT; CDR2 reads FQDESV (reference sequence). V lost 6 bases and J lost 7; bases outside the gene matches: 18. This CDR3 contains 16 residues. CDR3 in DNA: TGTGCCAGCAGGGAAGGGACAGCGAATAGTTTTACAGAGCAGTACTTC. Residues: CASREGTANSFTEQYF. Supplemented by reference TRBV11-1 and TRBJ2-7, the full variable domain reads EAEVAQSPRYKITEKSQAVAFWCDPISGHATLYWYRQILGQGPELLVQFQDESVVDDSQLPKDRFSAERLKGVDSTLKIQPAELGDSAMYLCASREGTANSFTEQYFGPGTRLTVT.

This clonotype was counted many times. The chain has TRBV12-3 or TRBV12-4 and TRBJ2-3, with 10 bases aligning to TRBD2. The CDR3 is 15 amino acids. V shed 3 bases, J shed 2 bases, and the junction held 2 bases outside the gene matches. CDR3 DNA sequence: TGTGCCAGCAGTTTTCTAGCGGGAGACACAGATACGCAGTATTTT. As protein: CASSFLAGDTDTQYF.

This clonotype was seen at least ten times. The chain employs TRBV20-1 and TRBJ2-4, with a weak D call TRBD2 (5 bases). The CDR3 loop spans 13 amino acids. The germline CDR1 and CDR2 sequences are DFQATT and SNEGSKA (reference sequence). V was clipped by 5 bases and J by 6 bases, with 14 bases between them. The CDR3 nucleotides read TGCAGTGCTTCGCAGTATCGGGGAAACATTCAGTACTTC. Translated: CSASQYRGNIQYF.

This clonotype was counted ten times or more. This chain uses TRBV11-2 with TRBJ2-1, with 9 bases lining up with TRBD2. The CDR3 runs 18 residues. CDR1 is SGHAT, CDR2 FQNNGV, per germline. V lost 1 base to trimming and J lost 8 bases; unmatched junction nucleotides: 15. The chain's CDR3 is CASSLGWVLREGSDEQFF. CDR3 bases: TGTGCCAGCAGCTTAGGGTGGGTTTTGCGGGAGGGCTCCGATGAGCAGTTCTTC.

This clonotype was observed at least ten times. The chain links TRBV7-2 to TRBJ1-5; tentative D call: TRBD1 (5 bases). Trimming stripped 0 bases from V and 1 base from J, with 7 bases between. Germline-derived CDR1 and CDR2 are SGHTA and FQGNSA. This CDR3 comprises 15 residues. Here the CDR3 reads CASSLAGRSNQPQHF. The CDR3 nucleotides are TGTGCCAGCAGCTTAGCGGGACGGAGCAATCAGCCCCAGCATTTT.

There are many counts of this clonotype. The rearrangement links TRBV14 to TRBJ2-3; 7 bases match TRBD2. Germline V lookup: CDR1 SGHDN, CDR2 FVKESK. This CDR3 has 15 residues. V gave up 2 bases and J gave up 1 base; unmatched junction bases: 3. CDR3 sequence reads: CASSQKRGGTDTQYF. Here the CDR3 DNA reads TGTGCCAGCAGCCAAAAACGGGGGGGCACAGATACGCAGTATTTT.

This clonotype appeared many times. J is TRBJ2-6 and V is TRBV5-1; unclear D gene. V was shortened by 0 bases and J by 1 base, with 11 bases between the two germline ends. CDR1 and CDR2 (germline): SGHRS, YFSETQ. The CDR3 spans 17 residues. CDR3 in DNA: TGCGCCAGCAGCTTGGTAACACGTTTATCTGGGGCCAACGTCCTGACTTTC. Encoded protein: CASSLVTRLSGANVLTF.

This clonotype was counted at least ten times. The rearrangement joins TRBV10-3 to TRBJ2-1, with TRBD2 matching 9 bases. Germline V gene data show CDR1 as ENHRY and CDR2 as SYGVKD. V lost 3 bases to trimming and J lost 7 bases; unmatched junction nucleotides: 10. This CDR3 has 16 amino acids. Written as DNA, the CDR3 is TGTGCCATCAGTGAACAGAGTAGCGGGGGCCCTAATGAGCAGTTCTTC. Translation: CAISEQSSGGPNEQFF.

This clonotype showed up many times. The chain employs TRBV7-6 and TRBJ2-1; perhaps TRBD2 as D (5 bases). Germline CDR1 is SGHVS and CDR2 is FNYEAQ. The CDR3 consists of 14 residues. V was cut by 2 bases and J by 10 bases, with 15 bases left in between. The CDR3: CASSLPPRRGEQFF. DNA of the CDR3: TGTGCCAGCAGCTTACCCCCACGCCGGGGAGAGCAGTTCTTC.

This clonotype was recorded many times. V gene TRBV20-1 combines with J gene TRBJ1-5; D unclear. The germline V and J ends were trimmed by 3 bases and 0 bases, with 12 bases remaining between them. CDR1 is DFQATT, CDR2 SNEGSKA, per germline (reference sequence). The CDR3 totals 15 residues. Here the CDR3 DNA reads TGCAGTGCTAGGAGGGCAGACAATAGCAATCAGCCCCAGCATTTT. Translating it yields CSARRADNSNQPQHF.

This clonotype came up many times. The rearrangement links TRBV5-1 to TRBJ2-3; 8 nucleotides match TRBD1. With 1 base clipped from V and 3 bases from J, the junction kept 4 bases outside the gene matches. Germline V CDR1 and CDR2: SGHRS, YFSETQ. CDR3 length equals 15 residues. The CDR3: CASSLQGAPTDTQYF. In DNA form, the CDR3 reads TGCGCCAGCAGCTTGCAGGGGGCGCCGACAGATACGCAGTATTTT.

This clonotype came up many times. This chain uses TRBV5-1 with TRBJ2-6; TRBD1 might be the D (6 bases). V shed 2 bases and J shed 0 bases, with 6 bases lying between them. Germline assignment: CDR1 SGHRS and CDR2 YFSETQ. The CDR3 is 15 residues long. The CDR3 loop is CASSLQGSGANVLTF. The DNA for the CDR3 is TGCGCCAGCAGCTTACAGGGCTCTGGGGCCAACGTCCTGACTTTC.

This clonotype occurred many times. The rearrangement links TRBV6-1 to TRBJ2-5; unclear D gene. Trimming removed 7 bases from V and 3 bases from J, with 6 bases in between. Germline V lookup: CDR1 MNHNS, CDR2 SASEGT. The length of the CDR3 is 11 residues. The CDR3 here is CASTEKETQYF. The DNA of the CDR3 is TGTGCCAGCACGGAGAAAGAGACCCAGTACTTC.

This clonotype was counted many times. V is TRBV20-1 and J is TRBJ2-1; a possible D gene is TRBD2 (6 bases). This CDR3 is 13 amino acids long. Germline lookup yields CDR1 DFQATT and CDR2 SNEGSKA (reference sequence). Here the CDR3 reads CSPQAGSGSEQFF. Here the CDR3 DNA reads TGCAGCCCACAGGCCGGGAGTGGTAGTGAGCAGTTCTTC.

This clonotype came up many times. V usage is TRBV20-1 and J usage is TRBJ2-4; 8 bases fit TRBD1. Germline V gene sequence: CDR1 DFQATT, CDR2 SNEGSKA (reference sequence). This CDR3 is built from 13 residues. CDR3 residues: CSQQGGNKNIQYF. DNA of the CDR3: TGCAGCCAACAGGGGGGCAACAAAAACATTCAGTACTTC.

This clonotype was detected many times. V gene TRBV5-1 combines with J gene TRBJ2-5; TRBD2 matches 8 bases. This CDR3 has 16 residues. Trimming at V came to 4 bases and at J to 5 bases, leaving 13 bases not matched to a gene. Per germline, CDR1 SGHRS and CDR2 YFSETQ. CDR3 nucleotides: TGCGCCAGCAGCCCCGGCACCGGGACTAGGGCTGAGACCCAGTACTTC. It is translated as CASSPGTGTRAETQYF.

This clonotype was recorded many times. The chain uses TRBV10-2 and TRBJ1-1; D uncertain. Trimming removed 4 bases at V and 11 bases at J, with 14 bases between. The CDR3 runs 12 residues. Germline CDR1 and CDR2: WSHSY and SAAADI. CDR3 in DNA: TGCGCCAGCAGTGCTCGGGGATATGACGCTTTCTTT. Its translation: CASSARGYDAFF.